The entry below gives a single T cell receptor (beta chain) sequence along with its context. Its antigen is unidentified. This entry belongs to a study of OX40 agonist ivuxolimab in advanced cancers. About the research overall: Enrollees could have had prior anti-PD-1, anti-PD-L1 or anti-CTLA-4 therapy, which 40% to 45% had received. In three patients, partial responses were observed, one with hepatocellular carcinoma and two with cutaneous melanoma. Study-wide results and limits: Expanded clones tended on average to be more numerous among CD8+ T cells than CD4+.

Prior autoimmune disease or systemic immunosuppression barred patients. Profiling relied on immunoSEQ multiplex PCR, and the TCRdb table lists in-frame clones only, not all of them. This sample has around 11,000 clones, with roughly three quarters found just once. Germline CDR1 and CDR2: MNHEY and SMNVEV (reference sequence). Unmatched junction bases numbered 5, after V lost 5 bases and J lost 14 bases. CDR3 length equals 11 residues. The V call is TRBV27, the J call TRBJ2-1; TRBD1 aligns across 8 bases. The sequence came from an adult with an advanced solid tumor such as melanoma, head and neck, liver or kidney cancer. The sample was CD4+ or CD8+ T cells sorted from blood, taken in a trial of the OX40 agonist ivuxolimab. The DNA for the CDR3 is TGTGCCAGCAGTGGTCAGGGGGCGAAGTTCTTC. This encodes CASSGQGAKFF.